This is a list of T cell receptor beta chains from one sample in a study of T cell responses to AZD1222 COVID-19 vaccine. Sequencing was performed with immunoSEQ multiplex PCR; in TCRdb, only in-frame clones are kept and a portion is missing. The table includes about 140,000 clones, roughly 89% detected once. The starting material was peripheral blood, obtained on day 0 of AZD1222 vaccination. The receptors shown here come from an adult in good health. The conserved cysteine and the conserved F or W are not part of the CDR3 here.

j_gene	v_gene	CDR3aa
TRBJ1-1	TRBV25-1	ASSLPGTEQAF
TRBJ1-1	TRBV18	ASSRTADTEAF
TRBJ2-1	TRBV9	ASSADPRGVGNEQF
TRBJ1-1	TRBV4-3	ASSLNPELNTEAF
TRBJ2-2	TRBV7-9	ASRQGAGELF
TRBJ1-4	TRBV5-8	ASSFSGTGNEKLF
TRBJ1-6	TRBV5-6	ASSLDRANSPLH
TRBJ1-2	TRBV6-5	ASRPTGGPLHGYT
TRBJ1-1	TRBV6-5	ASRPDSRMNTEAF
TRBJ1-1	TRBV11-2	ASSPPVGGQGTEAF
TRBJ1-6	TRBV5-5	ASSLGGTVNSPLH
TRBJ2-7	TRBV27	ASSFGLAGYEQY
TRBJ2-6	TRBV28	ATTFSGANVLT
TRBJ1-5	TRBV7-6	ASSLLGQPQH
TRBJ2-1	TRBV12-3/TRBV12-4	ASSLGFRLF
TRBJ2-5	TRBV6-2/TRBV6-3	ASSKGQGRETQY
TRBJ2-2	TRBV10-2	ASPDTNTGELF
TRBJ2-7	TRBV4-1	ASSHGQGSYEQY
TRBJ1-3	TRBV5-6	ASSLAGGNTIY
TRBJ1-6	TRBV10-3	AIRADVGSPLH
TRBJ2-5	TRBV29-1	SVEHQIQETQY
TRBJ2-2	TRBV27	ASSFQRTGGSGELF
TRBJ2-5	TRBV4-1	ASSQEEGRETQY
TRBJ2-1	TRBV27	ASSLVGGAYNEQF
TRBJ2-6	TRBV29-1	SVAQARGGANVLT
TRBJ1-3	TRBV28	ASTTSGGLVGNTIY
TRBJ1-5	TRBV7-8	ASSLINGENQPQH
TRBJ2-1	TRBV6-5	ASTPTIQFYNEQF
TRBJ1-2	TRBV7-2	ASSSTRGGLLIGYT
TRBJ2-2	TRBV27	ASRLSPTNTGELF
TRBJ2-5	TRBV4-1	ASSQVLAGGETQY
TRBJ1-5	TRBV27	ASSLFGRTGSNQPQH
TRBJ2-1	TRBV25-1	ASSEYGQGRYNEQF
TRBJ1-1	TRBV7-2	ASSSGLSNTEAF
TRBJ1-1	TRBV19	ASSIKKGAGLTEAF
TRBJ1-5	TRBV5-5	ASSLYVGDQPQH
TRBJ2-7	TRBV19	ASSISGYWEQY
TRBJ1-2	TRBV5-1	ASTRDRNYGYT
TRBJ2-2	TRBV6-4	ASSATGGDTGELF
TRBJ1-2	TRBV5-1	ASSLEAGAGIIRYT
TRBJ1-2	TRBV5-1	ASSLGKGAYGYT
TRBJ1-4	TRBV2	ASRWGLPQKLF
TRBJ1-1	TRBV19	ASTGDFGTEAF
TRBJ1-1	TRBV18	ASSVDRGLSTEAF
TRBJ1-2	TRBV9	ASSVDPWSNYGYT
TRBJ2-5	TRBV10-3	ALKAGQGEKETQY
TRBJ1-1	TRBV6-2/TRBV6-3	ASSFLGPTNTEAF
TRBJ1-1	TRBV28	ASSLWTGGNTEAF
TRBJ1-2	TRBV4-2	ASSQNRDRVSSYGYT